This T cell receptor beta chain was captured in a study of T cell repertoires in cytomegalovirus infection. Study-level results: Ex vivo, HLA-C-restricted CMV-specific TCR beta clonotypes prevailed over the rest of the response.

TCRdb called the reads again in MiXCR, with one record for every CDR3 protein. The sample records hundreds of thousands of distinct CDR3 sequences, roughly 36% being singletons. This clonotype was picked up a small number of times. As yet, its antigen is unknown. This CDR3 comprises 14 residues. Germline V gives CDR1 MRHNA, CDR2 SNTAGT. Trimming stripped 7 bases from V and 2 bases from J, with 11 bases between. Sequencing was carried out using PBMCs. This clonotype was sampled from a human donor in good health (CMV status not recorded). Some clones in this sample may be carry-over from other donors' samples. The J gene is TRBJ2-2, the V gene TRBV6-4, with a tentative D call TRBD2 (5 bases). CDR3 in amino acids: CASKEDPNTGELFF. The DNA of the CDR3 is TGTGCCAGCAAGGAGGACCCTAACACCGGGGAGCTGTTTTTT.